This TCR beta chain was retrieved from a study of shared clonotypes between healthy human individuals (TCRdb year 2020). Turning to the overall study: A few men and a couple of women, aged 18 to 49 years, made up the cohort. Each donor's leukapheresis produced roughly between roughly 0.85 and 9.5 billion PBMCs. For each donor, CD4 naive and CD4 memory were each run on three plates, CD8 naive on two plates, and CD8 memory on one plate. Libraries were prepared and TCR repertoires were sequenced by different laboratories using diverse techniques, in order to increase sequencing depth and limit assay-specific biases. To estimate repertoire size and how much clonotypes are shared between individuals, the study performed deep sequencing of blood TCR repertoires from a handful of healthy adults. Study-wide findings and limitations: Compared with non-shared clonotypes, clonotypes shared by all four sorted-subset donors had higher generation probabilities. Across four donors, approximately 5% of naive CD4, roughly 3.3% of naive CD8, approximately 2.5% of memory CD4, and 0.4% of memory CD8 clonotypes were shared. The genetic and exposure-history diversity represented was limited by the small number of donors. Estimated clonotype richness was generally larger for naive than for memory subsets. Sampling was restricted to blood, and TCR repertoires in tissues likely differ from the TCR repertoires found in blood. Rarefaction of sorted-subset datasets indicated incomplete sequencing despite the large sequencing depth. Pairwise subsampling indicated that sequencing depth was expected to affect the degree of clonotype sharing among donors.

Donors were healthy HIV-negative adults with no recently reported acute infections or vaccinations. Only Caucasian adults living in Nashville, Tennessee, USA were represented among the donors. CD4+ T cells were enriched by magnetic negative selection; naive cells were then positively selected on CD45RA, and the negative fraction formed the memory subset. Blood was obtained by leukapheresis, after which PBMCs were separated by Ficoll-Histopaque density gradient centrifugation and cryopreserved in liquid nitrogen vapor phase. Purity and quantity of every magnetically sorted T cell population were checked by analytical flow cytometry. Each sorted fraction had its genomic DNA isolated and then quantified by UV absorbance on a Nanodrop 2000c. For this clone: Its specific antigen is unknown. Per-nucleotide qualities are absent, and no much larger clonotype sits a single base away.

TCR CDR3 regions were amplified from genomic DNA by multiplex PCR using the deep immunoSEQ assay. Extracted genomic DNA from each cell subset was spread evenly across all wells of several immunoSEQ 96-well plates, with each plate serving as a replicate. For sorted subsets, each replicate PCR was loaded with about 0.2 ug genomic DNA, equivalent to 25,000 to 30,000 T cell genomes. Purified libraries were measured with a Qubit 3.0 fluorometer, size-checked on a Bioanalyzer 2100, and measured again with the KAPA Library Quantification kit. A separate single-read 150-cycle Illumina NextSeq 550 flow cell was used to sequence each immunoSEQ 96-well plate. On the study's bioinformatics: The immunoSEQ output contained only junctional sequences without quality scores, so filtering could not match that applied to full-length reads. To assign V/J genes and CDR3, sequences were annotated using PyIR, a Python wrapper for IgBLAST v1.9, with IMGT germline references. Any read was removed if the V/J assignment was weak (E-value above 1e-6), the CDR3 was missing, or the read contained stop codons, out-of-frame junctions, or ambiguous translated residues. V3J clonotypes were defined as sequences sharing an identical inferred V gene, J gene, and CDR3 amino acid sequence. Percentage overlap between repertoires was computed as shared unique clonotypes divided by the size of the smaller repertoire. RTK rarefaction, the Chao1 estimator, and Recon v2.1 estimates of unobserved clonotypes were used to assess repertoire richness. OLGA was used to compute generation probabilities for all TCRbeta clonotypes that the gDNA method yielded from a handful of donors. This is the immuneACCESS table as TCRdb keeps it, with only in-frame sequences that have V and J called. A part of the clones is gone; compared with another copy, unresolved V genes explain less than half, and the rest is unexplained. For V, J and clone size, that table is used; D and trimming come from the DNA. In this sample the table shows hundreds of thousands of clones, 90% to 97% of which occur a single time. 0.06% of the sample lies in the top ten.

CDR1 and CDR2 are drawn from the germline V gene: SNHLY, FYNNEI. V lost 3 bases and J lost 5 bases; the stretch between them is 11 bases long. The CDR3 contains 14 residues, cysteine and phenylalanine counted. This entry keeps only the CDR3 DNA: 42 bases, framed from base 1. Input material: naive CD4+ T cells sorted from blood. The label giving this sample's cell subset or site can be read as: CD45RA+ positively selected. The sequence derives from a woman aged 30 to 39 in good health. Recombination joined TRBV2 with TRBJ2-1; the D gene is perhaps TRBD2, on 5 matching bases. The DNA sequence is as follows: TGTGCCAGCAGTGAGTGGCTAGCAAACAATGAGCAGTTCTTC. It codes for CASSEWLANNEQFF.